Sequencing of this TCR beta chain was carried out in a study of preoperative IRX-2 immunotherapy in early breast cancer. Treatment in this sample: preoperative locoregional IRX-2 cytokine immunotherapy. Samples came from a phase Ib trial of preoperative locoregional IRX-2 cytokine immunotherapy. V was clipped by 4 bases and J by 8 bases, with 15 bases between them. The CDR3 length is 14 residues. Germline-derived CDR1 and CDR2 are GTSNPN and SVGIG (reference sequence). Repertoires were generated with immunoSEQ multiplex PCR, while TCRdb's copy carries only in-frame clones and drops some. The data contain 28,000 or so clones, 90% of them singletons.

The clonotype originates from a human donor with breast cancer. The J gene is TRBJ1-6, the V gene TRBV30, with unresolved D. Sampling was conducted from a patient treated with IRX-2 immunotherapy. In nucleotides, the CDR3 is TGTGCCTGGACGTACGCCTCGTCCGATTCACCCCTCCACTTT. It yields the protein CAWTYASSDSPLHF.